The present TCR beta chain was sequenced within a study of T cells expressing NK-cell markers. CDR3 length: 16 amino acids. TCRdb reworked the 5' RACE reads into one entry per CDR3 protein, no DNA. The listing records about 440,000 distinct CDR3 sequences. The chain links TRBV12-3 or TRBV12-4 to TRBJ2-3; TCRdb picks TRBD1, but there is no DNA to check that call. The material sequenced was blood T cells: a sorted CD56 or NKG2C T cell subset, CD4+ or CD8+ T cells, or bulk PBMC T cells (not recorded which). The source is a woman aged 18 to 75 in good health. CDR3 sequence: CASSLVTDESTDTQYF.